The text below deals with one TCR beta chain. Its target is unknown. These data come from a study of OX40 agonist ivuxolimab in advanced cancers. As for the study in general: Those treated in dose escalation had hepatocellular carcinoma, melanoma, renal cell cancer or head and neck cancer. Study-wide findings and caveats: CD8+ T cells were the subset that, on average, had more expanded clones than CD4+. Low normalized T-cell clonal expansion was also seen in some nonresponders.

TCRdb keeps only in-frame clones here, not all; method: immunoSEQ multiplex PCR. The sample consists of under 90,000 clones, approximately 85% of them appearing once. Peripheral blood came from all dose cohorts at three timepoints. V was shortened by 5 bases and J by 4 bases, with 11 bases between the two germline ends. The germline V gene has CDR1 SGHTA and CDR2 FQGTGA. The CDR3 length is 14 residues. This sequence joins TRBV7-3 and TRBJ2-2; tentative D call: TRBD1 (5 bases). The receptor's source is an adult with an advanced solid tumor such as melanoma, head and neck, liver or kidney cancer. The source was CD4+ or CD8+ T cells sorted from blood, collected in a trial of the OX40 agonist ivuxolimab. The CDR3 spells CASSIQGSTGELFF. DNA for the CDR3: TGTGCCAGCAGCATCCAGGGTAGCACCGGGGAGCTGTTTTTT.